Presented here are 25 T cell receptor beta chains from one specimen sequenced in a study of spatial heterogeneity in lung cancer. Time point specified: blood at routine non-recurrence follow-up after resection. TCRdb used MiXCR to reprocess the 5' RACE reads, holding one entry per CDR3 protein. The repertoire has about 120,000 distinct CDR3 sequences, about a tenth of them found once; the top ten carry approximately 24%. Sequencing was performed on PBMCs, taken at follow-up. These receptors originate from a female donor with early-stage non-small cell lung cancer.

This clonotype was picked up a small number of times. V is TRBV20-1 and J is TRBJ1-1, with D uncertain. Germline V lookup: CDR1 DFQATT, CDR2 SNEGSKA (reference sequence). This CDR3 has 14 amino acids. Trimming shortened V by 0 bases and J by 6 bases, and 14 bases separated the two germline ends. For the CDR3, the DNA is TGCAGTGCTAGAGAAGGGATATGGTCCGCTGAAGCTTTCTTT. It translates to CSAREGIWSAEAFF.

A few counts support this clonotype. The chain carries TRBV28 and TRBJ1-2; 7 bases fit TRBD1. Germline CDR1 and CDR2: MDHEN and SYDVKM. V lost 4 bases and J lost 4; bases outside the gene matches: 6. The CDR3 is made up of 14 amino acids. CDR3 protein: CASSSHQGVYGYTF. For the CDR3, the DNA is TGTGCCAGCAGTTCCCACCAGGGGGTCTATGGCTACACCTTC.

The chain has TRBV30 and TRBJ2-7; D may be TRBD2 (5 bases). Germline CDR1 and CDR2: GTSNPN and SVGIG (reference sequence). V dropped 8 bases and J dropped 2 bases, with 19 bases sitting between them. This CDR3 spans 14 amino acids. This CDR3 reads CAAKLVERPYEQYF. In nucleotides, the CDR3 is TGTGCCGCCAAACTAGTGGAGCGGCCCTACGAGCAGTACTTC. Filled out from reference TRBV30 and TRBJ2-7, the complete variable domain reads SQTIHQWPATLVQPVGSPLSLECTVEGTSNPNLYWYRQAAGRGLQLLFYSVGIGQISSEVPQNLSASRPQDRQFILSSKKLLLSDSGFYLCAAKLVERPYEQYFGPGTRLTVT.

This clonotype was detected a few times. The chain is built from TRBV11-2 and TRBJ2-2; 13 nucleotides line up with TRBD2. V gave up 3 bases and J gave up 3 bases; unmatched junction bases: 7. Germline V gene data show CDR1 as SGHAT and CDR2 as FQNNGV. This CDR3 contains 18 residues. This CDR3 reads CASSLGRLAGGYTGELFF. CDR3 nucleotides: TGTGCCAGCAGCTTGGGCCGACTAGCGGGAGGTTACACCGGGGAGCTGTTTTTT.

The chain has TRBV27 and TRBJ1-6; possibly TRBD1 for D (6 bases). The CDR3 covers 13 residues. Trimming stripped 3 bases from V and 9 bases from J, with 9 bases between. The germline V gene has CDR1 MNHEY and CDR2 SMNVEV (reference sequence). The CDR3 is CASSLAGVSPLHF. DNA of the CDR3: TGTGCCAGCAGTTTGGCAGGGGTTTCACCCCTCCACTTT.

The chain couples TRBV10-3 to TRBJ1-1; 7 bases line up with TRBD1. This CDR3 is 16 amino acids long. Germline V gene lookup returns CDR1 ENHRY and CDR2 SYGVKD. V shed 6 bases and J 0 bases; nucleotides not matched to a gene: 10. The CDR3 nucleotides read TGTGCCATCAGGGAGACAGGGCAAGAGATGAACACTGAAGCTTTCTTT. Translation gives CAIRETGQEMNTEAFF.

There are a few counts of this clonotype. The chain carries TRBV20-1 and TRBJ1-1; D unclear. The CDR3 extends over 17 amino acids. V was cut by 1 base and J by 0 bases, with 18 bases left in between. Germline lookup yields CDR1 DFQATT and CDR2 SNEGSKA (reference sequence). As DNA, the CDR3 is TGCAGTGCTAGAGGATATGCAGTTCAACTTATGAACACTGAAGCTTTCTTT. The encoded protein is CSARGYAVQLMNTEAFF.

The chain has TRBV9 and TRBJ2-3; D is possibly TRBD2 (7 bases). CDR3 length equals 15 residues. V was pared by 4 bases and J by 2 bases, with 14 bases between. Germline assignment: CDR1 SGDLS and CDR2 YYNGEE. The CDR3 here is CASSLRGAITDTQYF. CDR3 DNA sequence: TGTGCCAGCAGCCTTCGGGGGGCAATCACAGATACGCAGTATTTT.

This clonotype was observed at least ten times. CDR3 DNA: TGCAGTGCTAGGTTGGTGACAGGGGAACTGGAGACCCAGTACTTC. Protein: CSARLVTGELETQYF. The V gene is TRBV20-1, the J gene TRBJ2-5; 8 bases align to TRBD1. Looked up from germline, CDR1 is DFQATT and CDR2 is SNEGSKA (reference sequence). V trimming: 3 bases; J trimming: 5 bases; junction bases outside the gene matches: 11. The CDR3 covers 15 residues.

This clonotype was seen more than once but under ten times. This chain uses TRBV20-1 with TRBJ2-3, with a possible D match to TRBD2 (6 bases). The V end lost 6 bases, the J end lost 4 bases, and 14 bases lay between the germline ends. Germline V gene lookup returns CDR1 DFQATT and CDR2 SNEGSKA (reference sequence). The CDR3 runs 13 residues. CDR3 coding DNA: TGCAGTGCCAGGTCACTAGCTTCAGATACGCAGTATTTT. This sequence encodes CSARSLASDTQYF.

The J gene is TRBJ2-3, the V gene TRBV5-4; 11 bases map to TRBD2. The CDR3 spans 19 residues. CDR1 and CDR2 from the germline V gene are SGHNT and YYREEE (reference sequence). With 1 base clipped from V and 0 bases from J, the junction kept 10 bases outside the gene matches. Here the CDR3 reads CASSLKLAGGGFSTDTQYF. The CDR3 DNA reads as TGTGCCAGCAGCTTGAAGCTAGCGGGAGGAGGCTTTAGCACAGATACGCAGTATTTT.

The table lists this clonotype with a few counts. The chain uses TRBV27 and TRBJ2-3; D is unresolved. This CDR3 spans 16 amino acids. From germline, CDR1 is MNHEY and CDR2 SMNVEV (reference sequence). The V end was cut by 6 bases, the J end by 0 bases, with 16 bases between. This chain's CDR3 is CASRSRGVSSTDTQYF. The DNA of the CDR3 is TGTGCCAGCAGATCCCGTGGAGTATCAAGCACAGATACGCAGTATTTT.

This clonotype showed up just a few times. J is TRBJ2-1 and V is TRBV29-1; 10 positions match TRBD2. The trim removed 7 bases at V and 4 bases at J, leaving 19 bases unmatched. The CDR3 loop spans 18 amino acids. Germline CDR1 is SQVTM and CDR2 is ANQGSEA. CDR3 sequence reads: CSGGADRASGRAYNEQFF. The CDR3 coding sequence is TGCAGCGGCGGGGCCGATCGTGCTAGCGGGAGAGCGTACAATGAGCAGTTCTTC.

This clonotype was detected a few times. This sequence joins TRBV5-1 and TRBJ2-1; perhaps TRBD1 as D (6 bases). The V end was cut by 8 bases, the J end by 4 bases, with 16 bases between. CDR3 length equals 14 residues. From germline, CDR1 is SGHRS and CDR2 YFSETQ. CDR3 coding DNA: TGCGCCAGTACACGGGACAACCTTTACAATGAGCAGTTCTTC. Protein sequence: CASTRDNLYNEQFF.

In this sample, this clonotype turned up many times. This rearrangement joins TRBV24-1 to TRBJ1-5; D gene uncertain. The CDR3 runs to 15 residues. V was trimmed by 3 bases and J by 4 bases, leaving 12 bases between them. Germline CDR1 and CDR2: KGHDR and SFDVKD. CDR3 nucleotides: TGTGCCACCAGTGATCCCGAGAAACCGAATCAGCCCCAGCATTTT. As protein: CATSDPEKPNQPQHF.

This clonotype has just a few counts. This sequence joins TRBV7-6 and TRBJ2-1; 7 nucleotides agree with TRBD2. The CDR3 is 12 residues long. Germline CDR1 SGHVS, CDR2 FNYEAQ. The V segment lost 4 bases and the J segment 10 bases; nucleotides outside the gene matches: 4. The DNA for the CDR3 is TGTGCCAGCAGCTCAGCGGGAAACGAGCAGTTCTTC. This encodes CASSSAGNEQFF.

V and J are TRBV20-1 and TRBJ2-1; TRBD2 aligns across 15 bases. This CDR3 has 14 residues. Germline CDR1 DFQATT, CDR2 SNEGSKA (reference sequence). The V and J ends lost 5 bases and 9 bases, in that order; junction bases with no gene match: 5. The CDR3 region has the DNA TGCAGTGCTGGTGGACTAGCGGGAGGGGGTGAGCAGTTCTTC. It is translated as CSAGGLAGGGEQFF.

This clonotype has more than one count but fewer than ten. This chain uses TRBV7-6 with TRBJ1-4; D gene unclear. CDR1 and CDR2 (germline): SGHVS, FNYEAQ. The CDR3 runs to 16 residues. Trimming pared 5 bases from V and 7 bases from J, leaving 20 bases between. CDR3 coding DNA: TGTGCCAGCAGCCCCGGAGGCCACCGGGGAGGTGAAAAACTGTTTTTT. Its translation is CASSPGGHRGGEKLFF.

The J gene is TRBJ2-3, the V gene TRBV7-2; D possibly matches TRBD1 or TRBD2 (5 bases each). The CDR3 spans 15 residues. CDR1 and CDR2 from the germline V gene are SGHTA and FQGNSA. V was cut by 1 base and J by 5 bases, with 13 bases left in between. CDR3 DNA sequence: TGTGCCAGCAGCTTAGTAGGGGAGTCGGGAGATACGCAGTATTTT. Translation gives CASSLVGESGDTQYF. The entire variable domain, with the rest obtained from reference TRBV7-2 and TRBJ2-3, is as follows: GAGVSQSPSNKVTEKGKDVELRCDPISGHTALYWYRQSLGQGLEFLIYFQGNSAPDKSGLPSDRFSAERTGGSVSTLTIQRTQQEDSAVYLCASSLVGESGDTQYFGPGTRLTVL.

This chain uses TRBV6-5 with TRBJ1-5; D not certain. With 6 bases removed from V and 1 base from J, the gap between germline ends came to 16 bases. Germline V gene lookup returns CDR1 MNHEY and CDR2 SVGAGI. This CDR3 has 16 residues. The CDR3 nucleotides are TGTGCCAGCAGCTCCGGGCTAAGCACAAGCAATCAGCCCCAGCATTTT. This sequence encodes CASSSGLSTSNQPQHF.

The chain uses TRBV7-6 and TRBJ1-5, with no clear D. CDR1 SGHVS and CDR2 FNYEAQ come from the germline V gene. With 4 bases removed from V and 4 bases from J, the gap between germline ends came to 8 bases. The CDR3 sequence is 13 residues long. The CDR3 protein is CASSSQQNQPQHF. The CDR3, as DNA: TGTGCCAGCAGCTCTCAACAGAATCAGCCCCAGCATTTT.

This clonotype was found a few times. The rearrangement uses TRBV2 and TRBJ2-3; D is ambiguous. V lost 4 bases, J lost 2 bases, and 7 bases lay in between. CDR1 is SNHLY, CDR2 FYNNEI, per germline. This CDR3 contains 13 residues. The CDR3 reads CASSAPPTDTQYF. CDR3 nucleotide sequence: TGTGCCAGCAGTGCCCCCCCCACAGATACGCAGTATTTT.

At least ten counts were recorded for this clonotype. The chain is built from TRBV28 and TRBJ2-1; D possibly uses TRBD1 or TRBD2 (5 bases each). This CDR3 has 16 residues. V was trimmed by 3 bases and J by 6 bases, leaving 18 bases between them. Germline V gives CDR1 MDHEN, CDR2 SYDVKM. Here the CDR3 DNA reads TGTGCCAGCAGTTTCCGGGACCCTAAAAGAAGCAATGAGCAGTTCTTC. It codes for CASSFRDPKRSNEQFF.

This clonotype was picked up a small number of times. The chain combines TRBV6-1 with TRBJ1-5; 9 nucleotides align to TRBD1. In germline, CDR1 is MNHNS, CDR2 SASEGT. CDR3 size: 15 residues. V gave up 6 bases and J gave up 4 bases; unmatched junction bases: 7. CDR3 DNA: TGTGCCAGCAGGGACAGGGGAAGCAAGAATCAGCCCCAGCATTTT. The encoded protein is CASRDRGSKNQPQHF.

The V and J genes are TRBV28 and TRBJ2-3; 7 nucleotides line up with TRBD1. With V trimmed by 3 bases and J by 7 bases, 7 bases remained unmatched. The germline V gene has CDR1 MDHEN and CDR2 SYDVKM. This CDR3 is built from 14 residues. The CDR3 DNA follows: TGTGCCAGCAGTTTGAGTCCGGGACAGCATACGCAGTATTTT. Translation gives CASSLSPGQHTQYF.